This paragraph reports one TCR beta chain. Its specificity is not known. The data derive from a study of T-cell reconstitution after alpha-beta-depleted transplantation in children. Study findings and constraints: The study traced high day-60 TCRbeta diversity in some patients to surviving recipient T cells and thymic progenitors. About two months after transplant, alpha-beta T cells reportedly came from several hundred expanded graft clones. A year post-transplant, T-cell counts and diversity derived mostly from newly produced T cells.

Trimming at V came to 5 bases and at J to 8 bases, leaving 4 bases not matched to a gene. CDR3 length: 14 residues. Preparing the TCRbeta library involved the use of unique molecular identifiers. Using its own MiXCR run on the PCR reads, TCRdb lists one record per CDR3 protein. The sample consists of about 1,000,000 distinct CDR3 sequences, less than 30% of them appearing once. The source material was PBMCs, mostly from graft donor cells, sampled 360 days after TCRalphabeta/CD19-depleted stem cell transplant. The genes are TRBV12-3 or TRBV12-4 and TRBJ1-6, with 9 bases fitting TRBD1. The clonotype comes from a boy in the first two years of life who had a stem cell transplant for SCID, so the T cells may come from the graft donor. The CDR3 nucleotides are TGTGCCAGCAGTACACAGGGGGCGTATTCACCCCTCCACTTT. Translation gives CASSTQGAYSPLHF.